This is a list of T cell receptor beta chains from one sample in a study of human T cells and chemical hapten exposure. Using its own MiXCR run on the RACE reads, TCRdb lists one record per CDR3 protein. The data hold around 99,000 distinct CDR3 sequences, with approximately 13% observed a single time. Sequenced here: whole blood, sampled in connection with sensitization to the hapten diphenylcyclopropenone (DPC). All receptors come from a woman aged 40 to 50 with alopecia areata. Some clones in this sample may be carry-over from other donors' samples. Each CDR3 is given with its conserved first and last residue. D genes are given only for firm matches. Size is omitted from some rows. Given values are once, few, many or a class for expanded clones.

.	few	TRBV19	TRBJ2-2	CASTGTINTGELFF	TGTGCCAGTACCGGGACAATAAACACCGGGGAGCTGTTTTTT
.	few	TRBV6-5	TRBJ1-1	CASSLTGKDEAFF	TGTGCCAGCAGTTTAACAGGGAAGGATGAAGCTTTCTTT
TRBD1	.	TRBV9	TRBJ1-2	CASSVSGQAETYGYTF	TGTGCCAGCAGCGTTTCAGGACAGGCGGAAACCTATGGCTACACCTTC
.	many	TRBV6-2/TRBV6-3	TRBJ1-1	CASSYSQNTEAFF	TGTGCCAGCAGTTACTCGCAGAACACTGAAGCTTTCTTT
TRBD2	few	TRBV2	TRBJ2-1	CASSHGLEVRTYNEQFF	TGTGCCAGCAGTCACGGACTAGAAGTTCGCACCTACAATGAGCAGTTCTTC
TRBD1	few	TRBV29-1	TRBJ2-2	CSVHRGRNTGELFF	TGCAGCGTTCACAGGGGGCGGAACACCGGGGAGCTGTTTTTT
.	many	TRBV29-1	TRBJ1-3	CSVGATTGNTIYF	TGCAGCGTCGGGGCTACTACTGGAAACACCATATATTTT
TRBD1	many	TRBV11-2	TRBJ2-5	CASSLGQGELQETQYF	TGTGCCAGCAGCTTGGGACAGGGGGAATTGCAAGAGACCCAGTACTTC
.	.	TRBV28	TRBJ2-7	CASSLPYYEQYF	TGTGCCAGCAGTTTGCCCTACTACGAGCAGTACTTC
TRBD1	few	TRBV11-2	TRBJ2-7	CACSPPGTGYEQYF	TGTGCCTGCAGCCCGCCCGGGACAGGCTACGAGCAGTACTTC
.	few	TRBV6-2/TRBV6-3	TRBJ1-2	CASSYSYLTFYGYTF	TGTGCCAGCAGTTACTCGTACCTCACCTTCTACGGCTACACCTTC
.	many	TRBV28	TRBJ2-7	CASSLAGLDTEQYF	TGTGCCAGCAGTTTAGCCGGACTGGATACCGAGCAGTACTTC
TRBD1	.	TRBV7-2	TRBJ2-7	CASSPRQGAINEQYF	TGTGCCAGCAGCCCCCGACAGGGGGCCATTAACGAGCAGTACTTC
TRBD2	once	TRBV29-1	TRBJ2-1	CSVVIRGGTSGRINEQFF	TGCAGCGTTGTGATCCGAGGAGGGACTAGCGGGCGGATCAATGAGCAGTTCTTC
TRBD1	few	TRBV7-2	TRBJ1-2	CASRTGGQGNYGYTF	TGTGCCAGCAGAACCGGCGGACAGGGGAACTATGGCTACACCTTC
.	.	TRBV6-1	TRBJ2-4	CASIPRERQLAKNIQYF	TGTGCCAGCATACCGAGGGAAAGACAACTAGCCAAAAACATTCAGTACTTC
.	many	TRBV11-2	TRBJ2-5	CASSLVGMAGEETQYF	TGTGCCAGCAGCTTAGTTGGTATGGCAGGGGAAGAGACCCAGTACTTC
.	.	TRBV19	TRBJ1-5	CASRDGTENQPQHF	TGTGCCAGTAGAGATGGGACGGAGAATCAGCCCCAGCATTTT
TRBD1	.	TRBV20-1	TRBJ2-7	CSARGGTGPNEQYF	TGCAGTGCTAGGGGCGGGACAGGGCCCAACGAGCAGTACTTC
.	few	TRBV5-1	TRBJ2-7	CASRDSAYEQYF	TGCGCCAGCAGGGACAGCGCCTACGAGCAGTACTTC
TRBD1	.	TRBV24-1	TRBJ2-1	CATSDGLGTVFFF	TGTGCCACCAGTGATGGCCTCGGGACAGTTTTTTTCTTC
TRBD2	many	TRBV10-3	TRBJ2-2	CAISGKSGSGENTGELFF	TGTGCCATCAGTGGAAAATCGGGTAGCGGGGAAAACACCGGGGAGCTGTTTTTT
TRBD1	many	TRBV6-1	TRBJ1-5	CASSKEQGGRGTQHF	TGTGCCAGCAGTAAAGAACAGGGGGGCAGGGGGACCCAGCATTTT
TRBD1	few	TRBV29-1	TRBJ2-7	CSVATRDRERYEQYF	TGCAGCGTTGCCACCCGGGACAGGGAACGCTACGAGCAGTACTTC
.	.	TRBV6-5	TRBJ1-5	CASRPSPGGGGQPQHF	TGTGCCAGCAGACCTTCCCCGGGAGGGGGAGGACAGCCCCAGCATTTT
TRBD2	few	TRBV6-5	TRBJ2-3	CASSTLAGAGADTQYF	TGTGCCAGCAGTACCTTAGCGGGAGCGGGGGCAGATACGCAGTATTTT
.	few	TRBV28	TRBJ1-5	CASSTSRQLYSNQPQHF	TGTGCCAGCAGTACAAGCCGACAGTTATATAGCAATCAGCCCCAGCATTTT
TRBD1	few	TRBV29-1	TRBJ2-5	CSVDRTGLETQYF	TGCAGCGTAGACCGGACAGGGCTGGAGACCCAGTACTTC
.	few	TRBV5-1	TRBJ2-3	CASSPTAGTDTQYF	TGCGCCAGCAGCCCGACGGCGGGTACAGATACGCAGTATTTT
TRBD1	.	TRBV10-2	TRBJ2-7	CASRRTGGPAYEQYF	TGCGCCAGCAGAAGGACAGGGGGCCCTGCCTACGAGCAGTACTTC
TRBD1	.	TRBV7-9	TRBJ2-2	CASSQGAGPMATGELFF	TGTGCCAGCAGCCAGGGGGCAGGACCCATGGCCACCGGGGAGCTGTTTTTT
.	many	TRBV10-2	TRBJ1-5	CASSEWAYNQPQHF	TGCGCCAGCAGTGAGTGGGCGTACAATCAGCCCCAGCATTTT
TRBD2	many	TRBV7-9	TRBJ2-5	CASQRDESETQYF	TGTGCCAGCCAGCGGGACGAATCGGAGACCCAGTACTTC
TRBD2	.	TRBV20-1	TRBJ2-3	CSARDLGTSGTSTDTQYF	TGCAGTGCTAGAGATCTAGGGACTAGCGGGACTAGCACAGATACGCAGTATTTT
.	.	TRBV7-3	TRBJ1-6	CASSPNPGDNSPLHF	TGTGCCAGCAGCCCGAACCCAGGGGATAATTCACCCCTCCACTTT
.	few	TRBV5-6	TRBJ2-5	CASSWDYQETQYF	TGTGCCAGCAGCTGGGACTACCAAGAGACCCAGTACTTC
TRBD2	.	TRBV6-6	TRBJ2-7	CASSYSRSSGIHEQYF	TGTGCCAGCAGTTACTCGAGGTCGAGCGGGATCCACGAGCAGTACTTC
TRBD2	.	TRBV28	TRBJ2-7	CASSSRARSTSGRAYEQYF	TGTGCCAGCAGTTCACGTGCCCGATCGACTAGCGGGAGGGCCTACGAGCAGTACTTC
TRBD2	many	TRBV6-5	TRBJ2-7	CASSYVSSGRSYEQYF	TGTGCCAGCAGTTATGTTTCTAGCGGGAGGTCCTACGAGCAGTACTTC
.	.	TRBV20-1	TRBJ2-5	CSGGEGGQETQYF	TGCAGTGGAGGGGAAGGGGGCCAAGAGACCCAGTACTTC
.	few	TRBV7-8	TRBJ1-5	CASSSVRQGQPQHF	TGTGCCAGCAGCTCCGTGCGGCAGGGTCAGCCCCAGCATTTT
.	many	TRBV6-5	TRBJ2-2	CATQGFGPHTGELFF	TGTGCCACCCAAGGGTTTGGGCCTCACACCGGGGAGCTGTTTTTT
.	.	TRBV5-4	TRBJ2-5	CASSLVRAQETQYF	TGTGCCAGCAGCTTGGTCAGGGCCCAAGAGACCCAGTACTTC
.	.	TRBV29-1	TRBJ1-4	CSVGSERGKLFF	TGCAGCGTTGGGTCAGAGAGGGGAAAACTGTTTTTT
.	many	TRBV20-1	TRBJ2-3	CSASEVAMSSTQYF	TGCAGTGCTAGTGAGGTAGCGATGTCTAGTACGCAGTATTTT
TRBD2	.	TRBV9	TRBJ2-2	CASSHTSGSRIIGELFF	TGTGCCAGCAGCCATACTAGCGGGAGTCGTATTATCGGGGAGCTGTTTTTT
.	.	TRBV6-2/TRBV6-3	TRBJ2-2	CASSHITGELFF	TGTGCCAGCAGCCACATTACCGGGGAGCTGTTTTTT
.	.	TRBV3-1	TRBJ2-3	CASSQKGWGTRTDTQYF	TGTGCCAGCAGCCAAAAGGGGTGGGGGACCCGCACAGATACGCAGTATTTT
.	.	TRBV3-1	TRBJ1-6	CASSQERYNSPLHF	TGTGCCAGCAGCCAAGAACGATATAATTCACCCCTCCACTTT
.	few	TRBV28	TRBJ2-2	CASSLQAGELFF	TGTGCCAGCAGTCTCCAGGCCGGGGAGCTGTTTTTT
.	few	TRBV7-3	TRBJ2-5	CASSPYSSPRETQYF	TGTGCCAGCAGCCCCTACTCTAGCCCCCGGGAGACCCAGTACTTC